This T cell receptor beta chain came from a study of CD8 T cells in ankylosing spondylitis. The CDR3 contains 14 residues. V was clipped by 0 bases and J by 5 bases, with 11 bases between them. Germline CDR1 and CDR2: SGHRS and YFSETQ. TCR beta libraries were made by quantitative 5'-RACE with molecular barcodes. TCRdb passed the 5' RACE reads through MiXCR, listing each CDR3 protein once. This sample has 130,000 or so distinct CDR3 sequences, with more than 6.5% found just once. This clonotype was counted many times. The V call is TRBV5-1, the J call TRBJ2-5, with D perhaps matching TRBD1 (5 bases). Specimen: blood, either unsorted or a sorted T cell fraction (not recorded which). This receptor was identified in a male donor with ankylosing spondylitis or in good health (not recorded which). The CDR3 nucleotides are TGCGCCAGCAGCTTGGGACAGATCTGGGAGACCCAGTACTTC. The encoded protein is CASSLGQIWETQYF. Based on the CDR3 plus reference TRBV5-1 and TRBJ2-5, the full variable domain is KAGVTQTPRYLIKTRGQQVTLSCSPISGHRSVSWYQQTPGQGLQFLFEYFSETQRNKGNFPGRFSGRQFSNSRSEMNVSTLELGDSALYLCASSLGQIWETQYFGPGTRLLVL.